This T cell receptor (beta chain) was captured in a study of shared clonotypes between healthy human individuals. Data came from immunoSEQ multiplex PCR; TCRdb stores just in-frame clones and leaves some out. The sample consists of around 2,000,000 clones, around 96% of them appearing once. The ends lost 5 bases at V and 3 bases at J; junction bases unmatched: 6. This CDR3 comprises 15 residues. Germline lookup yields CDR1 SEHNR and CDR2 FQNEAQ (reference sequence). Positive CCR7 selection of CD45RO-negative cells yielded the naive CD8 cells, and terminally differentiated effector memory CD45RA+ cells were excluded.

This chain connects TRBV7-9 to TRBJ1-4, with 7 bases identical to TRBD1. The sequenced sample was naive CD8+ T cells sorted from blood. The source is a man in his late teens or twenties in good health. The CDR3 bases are TGTGCCAGCAGCCCCAGCCAGGGGGCTAATGAAAAACTGTTTTTT. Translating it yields CASSPSQGANEKLFF.